A selection of T cell receptor beta chains follows, all from one sample in a study of blood T cell repertoires in COVID-19. Clones were read by immunoSEQ multiplex PCR, and TCRdb kept only the in-frame ones, dropping some. The sample holds some 52,000 clones; roughly 89% are singletons and the top ten take over 4%. Specimen: peripheral blood. These receptors originate from a man in his fifties or sixties with active COVID-19. The CDR3 runs from the conserved cysteine through the conserved F or W. Each record gives: D gene, J gene, clone size, V gene, CDR3 DNA, CDR3 protein. D genes are given only for firm matches. A row's size may be missing; if present it is once, few, many or a size class.

NA	TRBJ1-6	NA	TRBV4-3	TGCGCCAGCAGCCAAGACCACTCAGGGCGGAATTCACCCCTCCACTTT	CASSQDHSGRNSPLHF
TRBD1	TRBJ1-1	NA	TRBV12-3/TRBV12-4	TGTGCCAGCAGTCCCCGGGACAGGGAAGCTTTCTTT	CASSPRDREAFF
NA	TRBJ1-2	NA	TRBV5-1	TGCGCCAGCAGCTTGCGGGTAGGGGAAGGCTACACCTTC	CASSLRVGEGYTF
TRBD2	TRBJ2-3	NA	TRBV10-3	TGTGCCATCAGAGAGACTAGCGGCACAGATACGCAGTATTTT	CAIRETSGTDTQYF
TRBD1	TRBJ2-5	NA	TRBV5-6	TGTGCCAGCAGCTTGGGCAGGGGGCGCCGAGAGACCCAGTACTTC	CASSLGRGRRETQYF
TRBD2	TRBJ2-1	NA	TRBV28	TGTGCCAGCAGTTACCCCCGGACTAGCGGGAGGTACAATGAGCAGTTCTTC	CASSYPRTSGRYNEQFF
NA	TRBJ1-2	once	TRBV23-1	TGCGCCAACCTACGGGGAGGGTTCCATGGCTACACCTTC	CANLRGGFHGYTF
TRBD1	TRBJ2-6	NA	TRBV19	TGTGCCAGTACTGTGACAGGGCTCCCCTCTGGGGCCAACGTCCTGACTTTC	CASTVTGLPSGANVLTF
NA	TRBJ1-5	NA	TRBV6-2/TRBV6-3	TGTGCCAGCAGTTACCCGCCTTCGGGCTGGCGGGAGCCCCAGCATTTT	CASSYPPSGWREPQHF
TRBD2	TRBJ2-7	NA	TRBV7-2	TGTGCCAGCAGCTTAGCCCATTTAGCGGGAGCCTACGAGCAGTACTTC	CASSLAHLAGAYEQYF
TRBD1	TRBJ2-3	NA	TRBV6-4	TGTGCCAGCAGTCGGGACAGGGGAGGGGCAGATACGCAGTATTTT	CASSRDRGGADTQYF
NA	TRBJ2-7	NA	TRBV19	TGTGCCAGTAGTACCCAGTCAGGGTCCAACTACGAGCAGTACTTC	CASSTQSGSNYEQYF
NA	TRBJ1-1	NA	TRBV27	TGTGCCAGCAGTTTATCCCCGGGAGTGAGGGACACTGAAGCTTTCTTT	CASSLSPGVRDTEAFF
TRBD1	TRBJ1-2	NA	TRBV29-1	TGCAGCGTTGAAGGGGGACAGGGAAGACTTGGCTACACCTTC	CSVEGGQGRLGYTF
NA	TRBJ2-7	few	TRBV19	TGTGCCACAACAAACAGGGACTACGAGCAGTACTTC	CATTNRDYEQYF
NA	TRBJ2-5	NA	TRBV5-4	TGTGCCAGCAGCCGAGATGTGGGCGCCCAAGAGACCCAGTACTTC	CASSRDVGAQETQYF
TRBD2	TRBJ2-7	NA	TRBV7-2	TGTGCCAGCAGCTTATCTAGCGGGACCCAAAAGGGTTACGAGCAGTACTTC	CASSLSSGTQKGYEQYF
NA	TRBJ2-2	once	TRBV19	TGTGCCAGTACCGCTACTAGTATCCCTTCCACCGGGGAGCTGTTTTTT	CASTATSIPSTGELFF
NA	TRBJ2-3	NA	TRBV28	TGTGCCAGCAGTTCCCCCAGTGATACGCAGTATTTT	CASSSPSDTQYF
NA	TRBJ2-3	once	TRBV29-1	TGCAGCGTCGAGAACGCGAAAGAAACAGATACGCAGTATTTT	CSVENAKETDTQYF
NA	TRBJ2-2	NA	TRBV27	TGTGCCAGCAGTCCCCCCGCCGGGGAGCTGTTTTTT	CASSPPAGELFF
NA	TRBJ1-2	NA	TRBV6-5	TGTGCCAGCAGGATCCCGGGAGAGGGGGGCTACACCTTC	CASRIPGEGGYTF
NA	TRBJ2-1	once	TRBV9	TGTGCCAGCAGCGTAGGAGGGCCCTTTGCCTACAATGAGCAGTTCTTC	CASSVGGPFAYNEQFF
TRBD1	TRBJ1-4	NA	TRBV3-1/TRBV3-2	TGTGCCAGCAGCCCTAAGGCGAGGGGGCCAAATGAAAAACTGTTTTTT	CASSPKARGPNEKLFF
NA	TRBJ2-3	NA	TRBV19	TGTGCCAGTAGCGGACAGCTCACAGATACGCAGTATTTT	CASSGQLTDTQYF
TRBD1	TRBJ2-7	NA	TRBV12-5	TGTGCTAGTGCCCAGGGACAGGGTCGCGAGCAGTACTTC	CASAQGQGREQYF
TRBD2	TRBJ2-5	NA	TRBV27	TGTGCCAGCAGTTTATCGCTGGGGACTAGTCCGTACTTC	CASSLSLGTSPYF
NA	TRBJ2-7	NA	TRBV27	TGTGCCAGCAGCACCTACAGGGGGCCAGCGGGAGGAAAGCAGTACTTC	CASSTYRGPAGGKQYF
TRBD1	TRBJ2-2	NA	TRBV27	TGTGCCAGCAGTCGACAGGGGCTTAACACCGGGGAGCTGTTTTTT	CASSRQGLNTGELFF
NA	TRBJ1-6	NA	TRBV7-2	TGTGCCAGCAGCTTAGAATACCCAGGGCCGACACCCCTCCACTTT	CASSLEYPGPTPLHF
NA	TRBJ1-3	NA	TRBV4-3	TGCGCCAGCAGCCTGGACTCAGGTTCTGGAAACACCATATATTTT	CASSLDSGSGNTIYF
TRBD2	TRBJ2-6	once	TRBV27	TGTGCCAGCAGTTGGCGGGGGGGCGACGCTGGGGCCAACGTCCTGACTTTC	CASSWRGGDAGANVLTF
NA	TRBJ2-7	NA	TRBV3-1/TRBV3-2	TGTGCCAGCAGCCAATGGACGGGAGACTACGAGCAGTACTTC	CASSQWTGDYEQYF
TRBD1	TRBJ2-7	once	TRBV6-5	TGTGCCAGCAACCGGGACAGGGGGTTGTTGGAGCAGTACTTC	CASNRDRGLLEQYF
NA	TRBJ2-5	NA	TRBV11-3	TGTGCCAGCAGCTTAGGTCATAGAGAGACCCAGTACTTC	CASSLGHRETQYF
TRBD2	TRBJ2-2	NA	TRBV11-3	TGTGCCAGCAGCTTAACTAGCGGGAGTGGGGAGCTGTTTTTT	CASSLTSGSGELFF
TRBD2	TRBJ2-3	NA	TRBV7-2	TGTGCCAGCAGCACAAGGACTAGCGGGAGTGGCGATACGCAGTATTTT	CASSTRTSGSGDTQYF